These 15 T cell receptor beta chains were all obtained from the same sample, sequenced in a study of human T cells and chemical hapten exposure. Time point here: patch test 3, about 24 weeks after DPC sensitization. Indicated treatment: therapeutic diphenylcyclopropenone sensitization with weekly scalp DPC. Each CDR3 protein is one row after TCRdb ran MiXCR on the RACE reads. This sample has more than 45,000 distinct CDR3 sequences, with around an eighth found just once. Sequencing was performed on whole blood, taken in connection with sensitization to the hapten diphenylcyclopropenone (DPC). The source of these receptors is a man aged 25 to 40 with alopecia areata. Some clones in this sample may be carry-over from other donors' samples.

This clonotype came up many times. The chain recombines TRBV28 with TRBJ2-1, with TRBD2 matching over 11 bases. The junction had 8 bases not matched to a gene; V was cut back by 2 bases and J by 2 bases. The germline V gene has CDR1 MDHEN and CDR2 SYDVKM. The CDR3 is 18 residues long. The CDR3 loop reads CASSLVAGGSLPYNEQFF. Here the CDR3 DNA reads TGTGCCAGCAGTTTAGTAGCGGGGGGGTCACTACCCTACAATGAGCAGTTCTTC.

Here the CDR3 DNA reads TGTGCCAGCAGCGGAACCAAAGAGACCCAGTACTTC. Translation: CASSGTKETQYF. The gene calls are TRBV9 and TRBJ2-5; no clear D gene. There are 12 residues in the CDR3. V dropped 3 bases and J dropped 3 bases, with 6 bases sitting between them. Germline loops: CDR1 SGDLS, CDR2 YYNGEE.

This clonotype has more than one count but fewer than ten. The genes are TRBV7-2 and TRBJ1-5, with D hard to call. Germline V gene lookup returns CDR1 SGHTA and CDR2 FQGNSA. V was clipped by 2 bases and J by 4 bases, with 9 bases between them. The CDR3 contains 14 residues. This chain's CDR3 is CASSLNRWNQPQHF. In DNA form, the CDR3 reads TGTGCCAGCAGCTTAAACCGGTGGAATCAGCCCCAGCATTTT.

The chain couples TRBV2 to TRBJ2-2; 11 nucleotides line up with TRBD2. The J segment lost 6 bases and the V segment lost 6 bases, leaving 6 bases of the junction unmatched. Germline V gene sequence: CDR1 SNHLY, CDR2 FYNNEI. There are 15 residues in the CDR3. CDR3 coding DNA: TGTGCCAGCAGCTTTAGCGGGGGGGCCTCCGGGGAGCTGTTTTTT. Translated: CASSFSGGASGELFF.

This clonotype has a count of ten or more. The chain joins TRBV6-6 to TRBJ1-2; D unclear. The CDR3 extends over 14 amino acids. Germline V CDR1 and CDR2: MNHNY, SVGAGI (reference sequence). V dropped 2 bases and J dropped 6 bases, with 13 bases sitting between them. The CDR3 protein is CASSYPLAIDGYTF. The DNA of the CDR3 is TGTGCCAGCAGTTACCCCCTGGCGATCGATGGCTACACCTTC.

This clonotype came up many times. This CDR3 reads CASSLGPRLGQVKGNEQFF. CDR3 sequence (DNA): TGTGCCAGCAGCTTAGGTCCCCGACTCGGACAGGTGAAGGGCAATGAGCAGTTCTTC. The chain carries TRBV11-2 and TRBJ2-1; 7 nucleotides line up with TRBD1. The CDR3 is 19 amino acids. The germline gives CDR1 SGHAT, CDR2 FQNNGV. The ends lost 1 base at V and 6 bases at J; junction bases unmatched: 18.

This clonotype was seen more than once but under ten times. The rearrangement links TRBV3-1 to TRBJ2-1; D is uncertain. The CDR3 loop spans 12 amino acids. Germline CDR1 is LGHDT and CDR2 is YNNKEL (reference sequence). V was clipped by 0 bases and J by 9 bases, with 6 bases between them. The CDR3 DNA reads TGTGCCAGCAGCCAAGAGTGGGCTGAGCAGTTCTTC. It encodes CASSQEWAEQFF.

The V gene is TRBV29-1, the J gene TRBJ2-2; possibly TRBD1 for D (5 bases). The V end lost 2 bases, the J end lost 6 bases, and 10 bases lay between the germline ends. The CDR3 consists of 13 residues. Germline values: CDR1 SQVTM, CDR2 ANQGSEA. For the CDR3, the DNA is TGCAGCGTTGAAAGGGCAGGGCCCGGGGAGCTGTTTTTT. This gives the protein CSVERAGPGELFF.

This clonotype was found many times. This rearrangement joins TRBV12-3 or TRBV12-4 to TRBJ1-1; D is undetermined. V lost 5 bases and J lost 3, with 16 bases in between. This CDR3 comprises 15 residues. The CDR3 reads CASSPYWAGDTEAFF. The CDR3 coding sequence is TGTGCCAGCAGTCCTTATTGGGCGGGAGACACTGAAGCTTTCTTT.

This clonotype was seen at least ten times. V gene TRBV2 combines with J gene TRBJ1-2; no definite D call. The V end was cut by 7 bases, the J end by 6 bases, with 12 bases between. Germline V gene sequence: CDR1 SNHLY, CDR2 FYNNEI. The CDR3 extends over 12 amino acids. The CDR3 loop reads CASTLYGDGYTF. The DNA for the CDR3 is TGTGCCAGCACCCTGTATGGGGATGGCTACACCTTC. The whole variable domain, remainder taken from reference TRBV2 and TRBJ1-2, is EPEVTQTPSHQVTQMGQEVILRCVPISNHLYFYWYRQILGQKVEFLVSFYNNEISEKSEIFDDQFSVERPDGSNFTLKIRSTKLEDSAMYFCASTLYGDGYTFGSGTRLTVV.

The sample holds a few counts of this clonotype. The gene calls are TRBV29-1 and TRBJ1-2; TRBD1 agrees at 7 bases. CDR1 SQVTM and CDR2 ANQGSEA come from the germline V gene. V was pared by 6 bases and J by 5 bases, with 9 bases of the junction left unmatched. The CDR3 is 13 amino acids. This CDR3 reads CSVPQGSQYGYTF. In DNA, the CDR3 is TGCAGCGTCCCACAGGGGAGTCAATATGGCTACACCTTC.

V gene TRBV29-1 combines with J gene TRBJ1-2; D is undetermined. With 0 bases removed from V and 2 bases from J, the gap between germline ends came to 16 bases. The CDR3 is 16 residues long. Germline CDR1 is SQVTM and CDR2 is ANQGSEA. The CDR3 bases are TGCAGCGTTGAAGATTTTACAGCCATCGGAAACTATGGCTACACCTTC. It specifies CSVEDFTAIGNYGYTF.

The gene calls are TRBV28 and TRBJ2-7, with D possibly TRBD1 on 6 matching bases. The CDR3 consists of 11 residues. Germline loops: CDR1 MDHEN, CDR2 SYDVKM. V lost 9 bases to trimming and J lost 6 bases, with 12 bases between them. The CDR3 DNA follows: TGTGCCAGTAACAGGGTAGGCGAGCAGTACTTC. This encodes CASNRVGEQYF.

The sample holds many counts of this clonotype. The chain joins TRBV5-6 to TRBJ2-7; 7 nucleotides match TRBD1. Germline CDR1 and CDR2: SGHDT and YYEEEE. Losses at the gene ends were 0 bases for V and 3 bases for J; bases not matched to a gene: 6. The CDR3 loop spans 15 amino acids. The CDR3 reads CASSLDRGAFYEQYF. The CDR3 DNA follows: TGTGCCAGCAGCTTGGACAGGGGAGCTTTCTACGAGCAGTACTTC.

This clonotype came up many times. The gene calls are TRBV5-6 and TRBJ1-1; 8 nucleotides agree with TRBD1. J lost 10 bases, V lost 3 bases, and 11 bases had no gene match. CDR1 is SGHDT, CDR2 YYEEEE, per germline. CDR3 length equals 14 residues. The CDR3, as DNA: TGTGCCAGCAGCTGGGACAGGCTACCCATTGGAGCTTTCTTT. Its translation is CASSWDRLPIGAFF.